This T cell receptor beta chain originates from a study of beta chain features in type 1 diabetes. Whole-study results and caveats: In comparison with healthy donors, patients had naive, central memory and Treg TCRB repertoires that appeared more similar. TCRB CDR3s from Type 1 diabetes patients were moderately but significantly shorter in all four CD4+ subsets.

This clone was seen more than once but under ten times. Its antigen is as yet unknown. V lost 2 bases and J 3 bases, leaving 8 bases between the germline ends. From germline, CDR1 is MNHEY and CDR2 SMNVEV (reference sequence). The CDR3 extends over 14 amino acids. Every bit of the isolated RNA underwent reverse transcription, so sequencing read expressed TCRB transcripts. Only in-frame clones appear in the TCRdb table, and some are missing; sequencing was by immunoSEQ multiplex PCR. The sample includes 350,000 to 400,000 clones, about 12% of them seen just once. A CD45RO/CCR7/CD25/CD127/CD95/CD27 panel sorted naive, central memory, regulatory and stem cell-like memory CD4+ cells.

The rearrangement joins TRBV27 to TRBJ2-1; D is possibly TRBD2 (5 bases). The source is a woman aged 18-29 years with type 1 diabetes. Sequencing was performed on naive CD4+ T cells from blood. The CDR3 DNA follows: TGTGCCAGCAGTTTACTCGGGGTCTACAATGAGCAGTTCTTC. Residues: CASSLLGVYNEQFF.